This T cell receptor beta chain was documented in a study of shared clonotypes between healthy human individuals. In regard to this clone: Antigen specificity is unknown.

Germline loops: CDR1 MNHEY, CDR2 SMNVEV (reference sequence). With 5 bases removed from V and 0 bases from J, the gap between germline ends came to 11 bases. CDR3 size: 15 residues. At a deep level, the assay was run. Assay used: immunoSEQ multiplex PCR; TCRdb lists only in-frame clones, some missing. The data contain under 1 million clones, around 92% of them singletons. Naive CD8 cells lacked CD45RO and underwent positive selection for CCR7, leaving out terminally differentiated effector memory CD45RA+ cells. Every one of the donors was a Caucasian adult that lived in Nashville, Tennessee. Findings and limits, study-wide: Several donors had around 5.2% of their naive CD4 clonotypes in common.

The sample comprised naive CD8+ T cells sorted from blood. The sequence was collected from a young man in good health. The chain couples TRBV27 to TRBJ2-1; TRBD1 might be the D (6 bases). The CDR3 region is CASSILGGSYNEQFF. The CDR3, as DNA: TGTGCCAGCAGTATACTAGGGGGCTCCTACAATGAGCAGTTCTTC.